These 18 T cell receptor beta chains originate from one sample sequenced in a study of blood T cell repertoires in COVID-19. The table came from immunoSEQ multiplex PCR; TCRdb's copy has only in-frame clones and leaves some out. The table lists some 300,000 clones, approximately 86% of them singletons, with around 1.2% in the top ten. What was sequenced was peripheral blood. The receptors were sampled from a man between 65 and 85 years old with acute or convalescent COVID-19.

The chain combines TRBV11-2 with TRBJ1-3; TRBD1 aligns across 7 bases. Looked up from germline, CDR1 is SGHAT and CDR2 is FQNNGV. CDR3 length equals 13 residues. V shed 5 bases and J 8 bases; nucleotides not matched to a gene: 6. The CDR3 protein is CASSTNRGYTIYF. CDR3 in DNA: TGTGCCAGCAGCACTAACAGGGGATACACCATATATTTT.

This clone was seen a few times. The CDR3, as DNA: TGTGCCAGCAGCCCCACGGGACAGAATGAAAAACTGTTTTTT. The encoded protein is CASSPTGQNEKLFF. This chain uses TRBV9 with TRBJ1-4, with 7 bases lining up with TRBD1. CDR1 is SGDLS, CDR2 YYNGEE, per germline. The junction had 5 bases not matched to a gene; V was cut back by 4 bases and J by 5 bases. There are 14 residues in the CDR3. Based on the CDR3 plus reference TRBV9 and TRBJ1-4, the full variable domain is DSGVTQTPKHLITATGQRVTLRCSPRSGDLSVYWYQQSLDQGLQFLIQYYNGEERAKGNILERFSAQQFPDLHSELNLSSLELGDSALYFCASSPTGQNEKLFFGSGTQLSVL.

This chain links TRBV30 with TRBJ1-2; TRBD1 is a possible D gene (6 bases). CDR3 size: 13 residues. Trimming stripped 5 bases from V and 4 bases from J, with 14 bases between. From germline, CDR1 is GTSNPN and CDR2 SVGIG (reference sequence). The DNA for the CDR3 is TGTGCCTGGGAGCGCACAGGGACCTATGGCTACACCTTC. Protein product: CAWERTGTYGYTF.

The chain employs TRBV7-9 and TRBJ2-5; 8 bases are a match to TRBD2. The CDR3 consists of 16 residues. Looked up from germline, CDR1 is SEHNR and CDR2 is FQNEAQ (reference sequence). Trimming took 3 bases from V and 2 from J; bases not matched to a gene: 8. For the CDR3, the DNA is TGTGCCAGCAGCTTTCCGCGCGGGGGGTTACAAGAGACCCAGTACTTC. This sequence encodes CASSFPRGGLQETQYF.

The chain joins TRBV20-1 to TRBJ2-1; 7 bases are shared with TRBD2. This CDR3 is built from 14 residues. Looked up from germline, CDR1 is DFQATT and CDR2 is SNEGSKA (reference sequence). V lost 6 bases, J lost 5 bases, and 10 bases stayed unmatched. The CDR3 here is CSASMGGGDNEQFF. CDR3 nucleotides: TGCAGTGCCAGTATGGGCGGGGGTGACAATGAGCAGTTCTTC.

The chain joins TRBV7-9 to TRBJ2-7; D is ambiguous. Trimming shortened V by 4 bases and J by 0 bases, and 10 bases separated the two germline ends. In germline, CDR1 is SEHNR, CDR2 FQNEAQ (reference sequence). The CDR3 consists of 14 residues. This CDR3 reads CASSSMGLSYEQYF. DNA of the CDR3: TGTGCCAGCAGCTCAATGGGCCTCTCCTACGAGCAGTACTTC.

This chain uses TRBV11-2 with TRBJ1-1; 8 positions match TRBD1. There are 15 residues in the CDR3. CDR1 SGHAT and CDR2 FQNNGV come from the germline V gene. Germline trimming cut 0 bases from V and 3 bases from J; bases unmatched to any gene: 3. CDR3 loop: CASSLDDRGYTEAFF. Written as DNA, the CDR3 is TGTGCCAGCAGCTTAGACGACAGGGGATACACTGAAGCTTTCTTT.

This clone was detected only a few times. The gene calls are TRBV7-9 and TRBJ2-3, with 8 nucleotides matching TRBD1. Per germline, CDR1 SEHNR and CDR2 FQNEAQ (reference sequence). With 6 bases clipped from V and 4 bases from J, the junction kept 6 bases outside the gene matches. This CDR3 contains 14 residues. The CDR3, as DNA: TGTGCCAGCAGTGACAGGGGTGGCCCAGATACGCAGTATTTT. This gives the protein CASSDRGGPDTQYF.

The CDR3 DNA sequence: TGTGCCATCAGTGCCGGACAGAGCAACTATGGTGGCTACACCTTC. Protein product: CAISAGQSNYGGYTF. The chain links TRBV10-3 to TRBJ1-2; D might be TRBD1 (6 bases). Germline CDR1 reads ENHRY; CDR2 reads SYGVKD. This CDR3 is built from 15 residues. Trimming cost V 4 bases and J 7 bases, with 19 bases left between them.

This chain links TRBV7-2 with TRBJ2-5, with unresolved D. The CDR3 length is 12 residues. V was shortened by 6 bases and J by 5 bases, with 10 bases between the two germline ends. Germline V gene lookup returns CDR1 SGHTA and CDR2 FQGNSA. CDR3 in amino acids: CASSYESETQYF. CDR3 nucleotide sequence: TGTGCCAGCAGTTATGAGTCGGAGACCCAGTACTTC. Drawing the rest from reference TRBV7-2 and TRBJ2-5, the complete variable domain is GAGVSQSPSNKVTEKGKDVELRCDPISGHTALYWYRQSLGQGLEFLIYFQGNSAPDKSGLPSDRFSAERTGGSVSTLTIQRTQQEDSAVYLCASSYESETQYFGPGTRLLVL.

V gene TRBV19 combines with J gene TRBJ1-2, with 8 bases matching TRBD1. The V gene's germline CDR1 is LNHDA and CDR2 SQIVND (reference sequence). The V segment lost 7 bases and the J segment 1 base; nucleotides outside the gene matches: 14. The CDR3 sequence is 17 residues long. The CDR3 region has the DNA TGTGCCAGTACGAATAGGACAGGGCCAGCGTTTAACTATGGCTACACCTTC. Its protein is CASTNRTGPAFNYGYTF.

This clone was recorded many times. The chain carries TRBV6-6 and TRBJ2-5, with TRBD2 matching 9 bases. Per germline, CDR1 MNHNY and CDR2 SVGAGI (reference sequence). The CDR3 is made up of 13 amino acids. J was trimmed by 5 bases and V by 8 bases; bases with no gene match: 6. The CDR3 DNA sequence: TGTGCCAGCGTACGCGGGGGGGCGGAGACCCAGTACTTC. This encodes CASVRGGAETQYF.

The chain is built from TRBV5-6 and TRBJ2-2; 11 bases match TRBD1. Germline V gene sequence: CDR1 SGHDT, CDR2 YYEEEE. CDR3 length equals 16 residues. The J segment lost 7 bases and the V segment lost 4 bases, leaving 9 bases of the junction unmatched. The chain's CDR3 is CASSIGQGASGGELFF. The CDR3 coding sequence is TGTGCCAGCAGCATCGGACAGGGGGCCTCTGGCGGGGAGCTGTTTTTT.

The chain couples TRBV4-3 to TRBJ1-1; D is undetermined. CDR3 length: 15 amino acids. The V gene lost 4 bases and the J gene lost 1 base, with 13 bases spanning the gap. Germline-derived CDR1 and CDR2 are LGHNA and YSLEER. CDR3 in amino acids: CASSPSVVTNTEAFF. The CDR3 region has the DNA TGCGCCAGCAGCCCCAGTGTGGTTACGAACACTGAAGCTTTCTTT.

This clone has more than one count but fewer than ten. The chain is built from TRBV9 and TRBJ1-6; a weak D match, TRBD1 (6 bases). The CDR3 length is 15 residues. Germline assignment: CDR1 SGDLS and CDR2 YYNGEE. Trimming removed 0 bases from V and 9 bases from J, with 13 bases in between. CDR3 nucleotide sequence: TGTGCCAGCAGCGTAGGGGGGACATGGGTTTCACCCCTCCACTTT. Its protein is CASSVGGTWVSPLHF.

The chain has TRBV5-1 and TRBJ1-4, with 8 bases fitting TRBD1. This CDR3 has 15 amino acids. With 3 bases clipped from V and 8 bases from J, the junction kept 9 bases outside the gene matches. Germline values: CDR1 SGHRS, CDR2 YFSETQ. CDR3 region: CASSYNRGKGEKLFF. The CDR3 coding sequence is TGCGCCAGCAGCTACAACAGGGGGAAAGGAGAAAAACTGTTTTTT. The full variable domain, its missing parts supplied by reference TRBV5-1 and TRBJ1-4, is KAGVTQTPRYLIKTRGQQVTLSCSPISGHRSVSWYQQTPGQGLQFLFEYFSETQRNKGNFPGRFSGRQFSNSRSEMNVSTLELGDSALYLCASSYNRGKGEKLFFGSGTQLSVL.

CDR3 in amino acids: CASRRNRVSEKLFF. DNA of the CDR3: TGTGCCAGCAGGCGGAACAGGGTTTCTGAAAAACTGTTTTTT. V and J are TRBV28 and TRBJ1-4; D perhaps matches TRBD1 (6 bases). In germline, CDR1 is MDHEN, CDR2 SYDVKM. CDR3 length equals 14 residues. V was trimmed by 6 bases and J by 7 bases, leaving 15 bases between them.

This chain joins TRBV3-1 (or the pseudogene TRBV3-2) and TRBJ2-3; TRBD1 is a possible D gene (6 bases). The ends were cut back, 1 base at V and 6 bases at J, with 11 bases in the middle. The CDR3 runs to 14 residues. Germline V gene lookup returns CDR1 LGHDT and CDR2 YNNKEL (reference sequence). The CDR3 bases are TGTGCCAGCAGCCAAGGGCAGGGGATGGATACGCAGTATTTT. Protein sequence: CASSQGQGMDTQYF.